This TCR beta chain is from a study of shared clonotypes between healthy human individuals. Germline assignment: CDR1 SGHKS and CDR2 YYEKEE (reference sequence). Trimming removed 4 bases at V and 3 bases at J, with 10 bases between. The CDR3 is 13 amino acids. Assay used: immunoSEQ multiplex PCR; TCRdb lists only in-frame clones, some missing. The table records over a million clones, more than 95% of them present only once. The sample consisted of naive CD4+ T cells sorted from blood. Subset indicated: CD45RA+ positively selected. The TCR comes from a man aged 30-40 years in good health. The V call is TRBV5-5, the J call TRBJ1-1; D is perhaps TRBD1 (5 bases). CDR3 coding DNA: TGTGCCAGCAGCGGAACAGGATACACTGAAGCTTTCTTT. This codes for CASSGTGYTEAFF.